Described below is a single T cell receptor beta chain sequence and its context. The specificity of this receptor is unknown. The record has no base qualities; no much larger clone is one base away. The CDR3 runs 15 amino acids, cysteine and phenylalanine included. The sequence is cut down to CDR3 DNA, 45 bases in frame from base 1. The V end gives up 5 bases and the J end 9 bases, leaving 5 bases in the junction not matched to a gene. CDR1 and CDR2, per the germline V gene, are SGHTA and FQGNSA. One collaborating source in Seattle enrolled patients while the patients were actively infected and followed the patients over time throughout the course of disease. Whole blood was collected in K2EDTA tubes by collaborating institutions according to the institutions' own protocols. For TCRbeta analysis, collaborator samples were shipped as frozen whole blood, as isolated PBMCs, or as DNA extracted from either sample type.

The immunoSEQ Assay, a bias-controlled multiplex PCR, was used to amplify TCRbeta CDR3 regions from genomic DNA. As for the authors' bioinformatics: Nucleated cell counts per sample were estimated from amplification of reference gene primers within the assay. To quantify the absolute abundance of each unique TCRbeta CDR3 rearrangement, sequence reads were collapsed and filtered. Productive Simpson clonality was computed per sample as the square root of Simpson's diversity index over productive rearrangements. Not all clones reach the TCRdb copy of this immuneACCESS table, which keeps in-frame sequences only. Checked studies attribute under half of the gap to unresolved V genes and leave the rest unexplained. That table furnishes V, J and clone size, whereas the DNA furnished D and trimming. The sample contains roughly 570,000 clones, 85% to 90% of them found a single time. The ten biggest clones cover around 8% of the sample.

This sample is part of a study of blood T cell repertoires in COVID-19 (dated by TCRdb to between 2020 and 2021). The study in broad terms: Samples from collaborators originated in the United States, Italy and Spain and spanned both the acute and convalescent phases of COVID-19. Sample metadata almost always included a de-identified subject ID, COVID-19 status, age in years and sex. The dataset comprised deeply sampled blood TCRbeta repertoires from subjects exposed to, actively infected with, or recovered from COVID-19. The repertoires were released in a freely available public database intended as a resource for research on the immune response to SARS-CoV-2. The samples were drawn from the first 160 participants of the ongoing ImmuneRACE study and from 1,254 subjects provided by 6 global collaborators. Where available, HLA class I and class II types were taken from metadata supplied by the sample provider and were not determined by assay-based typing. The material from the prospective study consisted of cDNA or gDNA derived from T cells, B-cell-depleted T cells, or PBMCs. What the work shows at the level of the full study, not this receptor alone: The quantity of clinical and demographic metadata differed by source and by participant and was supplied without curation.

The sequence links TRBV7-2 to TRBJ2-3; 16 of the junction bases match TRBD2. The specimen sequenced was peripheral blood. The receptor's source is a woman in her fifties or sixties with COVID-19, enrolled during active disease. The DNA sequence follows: TGTGCCAGCAGCGGGACTAGCGGGGGGGCTAGGACGCAGTATTTT. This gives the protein CASSGTSGGARTQYF.